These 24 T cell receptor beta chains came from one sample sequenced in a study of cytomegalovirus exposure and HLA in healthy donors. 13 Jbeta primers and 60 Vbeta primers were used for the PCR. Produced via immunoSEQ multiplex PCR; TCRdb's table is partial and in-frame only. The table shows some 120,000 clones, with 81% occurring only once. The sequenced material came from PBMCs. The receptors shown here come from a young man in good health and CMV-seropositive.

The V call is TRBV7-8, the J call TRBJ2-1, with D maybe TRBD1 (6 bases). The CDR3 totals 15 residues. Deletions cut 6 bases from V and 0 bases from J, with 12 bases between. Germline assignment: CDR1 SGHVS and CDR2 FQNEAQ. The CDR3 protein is CASSSGTLSYNEQFF. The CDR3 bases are TGTGCCAGCAGTTCCGGGACACTCTCCTACAATGAGCAGTTCTTC. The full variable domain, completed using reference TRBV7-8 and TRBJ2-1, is GAGVSQSPRYKVAKRGQDVALRCDPISGHVSLFWYQQALGQGPEFLTYFQNEAQLDKSGLPSDRFFAERPEGSVSTLKIQRTQQEDSAVYLCASSSGTLSYNEQFFGPGTRLTVL.

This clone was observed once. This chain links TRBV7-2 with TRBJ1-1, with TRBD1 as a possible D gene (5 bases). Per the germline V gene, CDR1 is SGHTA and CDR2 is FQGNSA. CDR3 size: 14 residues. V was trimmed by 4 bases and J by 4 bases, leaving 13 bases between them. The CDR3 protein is CASSSGGSPTEAFF. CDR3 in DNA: TGTGCCAGCAGCTCTGGGGGGAGCCCCACTGAAGCTTTCTTT.

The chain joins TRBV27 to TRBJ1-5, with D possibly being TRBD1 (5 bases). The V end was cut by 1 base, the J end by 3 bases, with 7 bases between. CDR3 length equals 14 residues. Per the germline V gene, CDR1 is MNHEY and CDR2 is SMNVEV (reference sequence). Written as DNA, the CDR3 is TGTGCCAGCAGTTTATGGGGGGTCAATCAGCCCCAGCATTTT. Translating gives CASSLWGVNQPQHF.

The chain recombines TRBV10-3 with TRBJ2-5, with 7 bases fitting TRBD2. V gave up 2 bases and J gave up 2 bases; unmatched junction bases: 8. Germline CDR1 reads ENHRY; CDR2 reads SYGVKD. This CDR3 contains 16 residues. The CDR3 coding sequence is TGTGCCATCAGTGAGGCCCCCCTAGCGGCGCAAGAGACCCAGTACTTC. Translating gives CAISEAPLAAQETQYF.

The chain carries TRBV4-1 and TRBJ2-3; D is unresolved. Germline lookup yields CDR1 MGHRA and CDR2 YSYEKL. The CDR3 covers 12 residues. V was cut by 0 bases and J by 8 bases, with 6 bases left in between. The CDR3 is CASSQEVATQYF. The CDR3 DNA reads TGCGCCAGCAGCCAAGAAGTGGCTACGCAGTATTTT.

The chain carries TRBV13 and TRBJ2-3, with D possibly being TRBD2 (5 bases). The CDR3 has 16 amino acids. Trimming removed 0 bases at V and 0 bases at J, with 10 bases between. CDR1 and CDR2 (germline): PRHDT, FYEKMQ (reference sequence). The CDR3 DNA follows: TGTGCCAGCAGCTTAGGTTCTGGCGGGAGCACAGATACGCAGTATTTT. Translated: CASSLGSGGSTDTQYF.

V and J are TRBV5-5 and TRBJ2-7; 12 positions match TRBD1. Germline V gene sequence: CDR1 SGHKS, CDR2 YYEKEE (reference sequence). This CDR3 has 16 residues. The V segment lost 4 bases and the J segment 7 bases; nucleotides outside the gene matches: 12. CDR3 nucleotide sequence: TGTGCCAGCAGCCCTCACGGGGGACAGGGGGCTCGAGAGCAGTACTTC. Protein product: CASSPHGGQGAREQYF.

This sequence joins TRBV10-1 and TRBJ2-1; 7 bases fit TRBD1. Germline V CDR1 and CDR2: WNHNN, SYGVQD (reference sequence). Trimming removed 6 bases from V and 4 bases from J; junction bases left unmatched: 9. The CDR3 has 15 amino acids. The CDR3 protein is CASSPHRGKYNEQFF. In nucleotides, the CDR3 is TGCGCCAGCAGCCCGCACAGGGGAAAATACAATGAGCAGTTCTTC.

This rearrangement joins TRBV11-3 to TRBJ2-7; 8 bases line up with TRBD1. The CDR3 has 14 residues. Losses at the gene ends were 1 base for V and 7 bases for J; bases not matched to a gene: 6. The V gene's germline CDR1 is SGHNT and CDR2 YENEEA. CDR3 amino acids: CASSLGQGAEEQYF. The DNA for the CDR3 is TGTGCCAGCAGCTTAGGGCAGGGGGCGGAGGAGCAGTACTTC.

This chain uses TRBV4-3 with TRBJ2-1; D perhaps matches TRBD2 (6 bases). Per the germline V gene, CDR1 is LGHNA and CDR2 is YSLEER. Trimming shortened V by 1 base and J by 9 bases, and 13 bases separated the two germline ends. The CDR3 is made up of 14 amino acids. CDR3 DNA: TGCGCCAGCAGCCAAGCACTAGCTATTGGTGAGCAGTTCTTC. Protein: CASSQALAIGEQFF.

DNA of the CDR3: TGTGCCAGCAGTTACGGGGGGACTGAAGCTTTCTTT. This codes for CASSYGGTEAFF. The chain recombines TRBV6-5 with TRBJ1-1; D might be TRBD1 (5 bases). V was cut by 2 bases and J by 5 bases, with 6 bases left in between. From germline, CDR1 is MNHEY and CDR2 SVGAGI. This CDR3 spans 12 amino acids.

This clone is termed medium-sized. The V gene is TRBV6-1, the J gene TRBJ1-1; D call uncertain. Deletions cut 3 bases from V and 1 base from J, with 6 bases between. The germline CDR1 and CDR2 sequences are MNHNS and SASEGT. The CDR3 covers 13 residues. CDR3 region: CASSEVENTEAFF. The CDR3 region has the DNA TGTGCCAGCAGTGAGGTAGAGAACACTGAAGCTTTCTTT.

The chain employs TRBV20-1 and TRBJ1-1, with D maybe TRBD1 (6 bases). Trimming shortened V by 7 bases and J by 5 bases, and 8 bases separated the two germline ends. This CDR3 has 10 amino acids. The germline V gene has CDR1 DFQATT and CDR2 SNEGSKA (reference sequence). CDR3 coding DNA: TGCAGTGGCCAGGGGACTGAAGCTTTCTTT. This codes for CSGQGTEAFF.

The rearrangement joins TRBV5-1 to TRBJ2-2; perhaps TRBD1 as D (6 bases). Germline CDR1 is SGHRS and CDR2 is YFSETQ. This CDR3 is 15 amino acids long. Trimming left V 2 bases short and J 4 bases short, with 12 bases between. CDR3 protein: CASSFTGTSTGELFF. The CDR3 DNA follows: TGCGCCAGCAGCTTTACCGGGACATCCACCGGGGAGCTGTTTTTT.

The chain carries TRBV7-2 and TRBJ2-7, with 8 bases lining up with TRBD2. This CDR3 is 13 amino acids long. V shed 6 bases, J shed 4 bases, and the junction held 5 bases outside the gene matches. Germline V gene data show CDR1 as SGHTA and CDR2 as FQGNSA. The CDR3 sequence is CASRVSGTYEQYF. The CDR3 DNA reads TGTGCCAGCAGGGTTAGCGGGACGTACGAGCAGTACTTC. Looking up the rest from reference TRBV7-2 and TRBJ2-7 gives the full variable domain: GAGVSQSPSNKVTEKGKDVELRCDPISGHTALYWYRQSLGQGLEFLIYFQGNSAPDKSGLPSDRFSAERTGGSVSTLTIQRTQQEDSAVYLCASRVSGTYEQYFGPGTRLTVT.

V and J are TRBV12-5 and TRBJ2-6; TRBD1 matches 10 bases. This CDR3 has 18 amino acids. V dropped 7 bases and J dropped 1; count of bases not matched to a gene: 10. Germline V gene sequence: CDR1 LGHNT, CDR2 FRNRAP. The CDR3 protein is CASAQSGQGESGANVLTF. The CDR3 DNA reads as TGTGCTAGTGCCCAGTCCGGACAGGGGGAATCTGGGGCCAACGTCCTGACTTTC.

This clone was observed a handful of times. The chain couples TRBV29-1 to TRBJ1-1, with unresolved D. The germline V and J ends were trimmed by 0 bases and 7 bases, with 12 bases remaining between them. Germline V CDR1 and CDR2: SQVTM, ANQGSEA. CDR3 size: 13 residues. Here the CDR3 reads CSVEDRSRLEAFF. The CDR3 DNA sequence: TGCAGCGTTGAAGATCGGAGTCGGCTTGAAGCTTTCTTT.

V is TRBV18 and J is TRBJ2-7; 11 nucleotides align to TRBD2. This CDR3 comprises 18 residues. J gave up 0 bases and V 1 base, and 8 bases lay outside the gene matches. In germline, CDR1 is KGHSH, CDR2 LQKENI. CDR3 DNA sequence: TGTGCCAGCTCACCACGGGGGGCGACTAGCGGGAACTCCTACGAGCAGTACTTC. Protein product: CASSPRGATSGNSYEQYF.

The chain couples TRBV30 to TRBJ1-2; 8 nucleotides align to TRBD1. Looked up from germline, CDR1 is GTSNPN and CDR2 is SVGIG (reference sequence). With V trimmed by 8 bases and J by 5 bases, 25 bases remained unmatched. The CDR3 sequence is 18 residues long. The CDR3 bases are TGTGCCAGCGAGTGGGTGGGGAACAGGGGGGTGAATATTTATGGCTACACCTTC. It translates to CASEWVGNRGVNIYGYTF.

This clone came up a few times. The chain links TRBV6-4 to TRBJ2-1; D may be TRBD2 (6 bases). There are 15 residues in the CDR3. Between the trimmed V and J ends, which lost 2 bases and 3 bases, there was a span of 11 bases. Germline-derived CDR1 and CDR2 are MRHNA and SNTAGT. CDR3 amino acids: CASSDGRGDYNEQFF. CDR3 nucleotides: TGTGCCAGCAGTGACGGGCGGGGAGACTACAATGAGCAGTTCTTC.

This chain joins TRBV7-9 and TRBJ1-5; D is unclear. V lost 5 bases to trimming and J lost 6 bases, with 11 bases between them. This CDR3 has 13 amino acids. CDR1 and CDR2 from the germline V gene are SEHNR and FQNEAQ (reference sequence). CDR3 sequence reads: CASSVSGSQPQHF. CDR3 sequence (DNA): TGTGCCAGCAGCGTCTCGGGATCTCAGCCCCAGCATTTT.

The CDR3 is CASSYTTGGPYEQYF. The DNA for the CDR3 is TGCGCCAGCAGCTATACGACAGGGGGCCCCTACGAGCAGTACTTC. The J gene is TRBJ2-7, the V gene TRBV4-1; 10 bases map to TRBD1. In germline, CDR1 is MGHRA, CDR2 YSYEKL. V lost 5 bases, J lost 2 bases, and 6 bases stayed unmatched. The CDR3 is 15 residues long.

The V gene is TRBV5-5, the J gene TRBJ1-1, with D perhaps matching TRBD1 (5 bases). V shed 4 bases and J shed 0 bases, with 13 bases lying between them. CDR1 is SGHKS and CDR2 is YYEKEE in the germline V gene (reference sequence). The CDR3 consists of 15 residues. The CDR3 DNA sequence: TGTGCCAGCAGCGCGGAACAGGCCATGAACACTGAAGCTTTCTTT. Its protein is CASSAEQAMNTEAFF.

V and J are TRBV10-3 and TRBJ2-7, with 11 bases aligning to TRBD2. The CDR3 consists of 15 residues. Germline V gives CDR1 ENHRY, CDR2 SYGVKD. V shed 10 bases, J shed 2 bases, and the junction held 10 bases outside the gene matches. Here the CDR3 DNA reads TGTGCCACCCGGGAACTAGCGGGAGTAACCTACGAGCAGTACTTC. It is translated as CATRELAGVTYEQYF.